This T cell receptor (beta chain) was profiled in a study of blood T cell repertoires in COVID-19. In the study overall: Sites in the United States, Italy and Spain provided acute and convalescent COVID-19 samples. The cDNA or gDNA used as material had been derived from T cells, B-cell-depleted T cells, or PBMCs.

Patients at the Seattle site were enrolled during active infection and followed longitudinally. The germline V gene encodes CDR1 KGHDR and CDR2 SFDVKD. The CDR3 covers 14 residues. The V end lost 3 bases, the J end lost 5 bases, and 10 bases lay between the germline ends. Some clones are missing from TCRdb's copy, which holds only in-frame ones; the method was immunoSEQ multiplex PCR. The sample shows 350,000 to 400,000 clones, 70% to 90% of them seen only once. This sequence was found in a woman under 40 with COVID-19, enrolled during active disease. The rearrangement links TRBV24-1 to TRBJ2-1; D may be TRBD2 (6 bases). Source material: peripheral blood. In nucleotides, the CDR3 is TGTGCCACCAGTGATGGGACTCCTAACAATGAGCAGTTCTTC. Protein: CATSDGTPNNEQFF.